Included here is one T cell receptor beta chain sequence, with context. The entry originates in a study of blood T cell repertoires in COVID-19. Study-wide background: Samples representing acute and convalescent COVID-19 were sourced from the United States, Italy and Spain.

Clones were sequenced by immunoSEQ multiplex PCR, and TCRdb holds only the in-frame ones, with some missing. The sample has about 180,000 clones, roughly 87% seen once. The source of this sequence is a human donor with acute COVID-19. The donor label of this sample is uncertain. Sequencing was performed on PBMCs or T cells enriched from blood (not recorded which).

Here the CDR3 DNA reads TGTGCCAGCTCAGAGGGGGCTACCGGGGAGCTGTTTTTT. Translated, it gives CASSEGATGELFF. The rearrangement links TRBV18 to TRBJ2-2; 7 bases are shared with TRBD1. The trim removed 5 bases at V and 5 bases at J, leaving 2 bases unmatched. Germline V gives CDR1 KGHSH, CDR2 LQKENI. The CDR3 has 13 amino acids. The whole variable domain, filled in from reference TRBV18 and TRBJ2-2, reads NAGVMQNPRHLVRRRGQEARLRCSPMKGHSHVYWYRQLPEEGLKFMVYLQKENIIDESGMPKERFSAEFPKEGPSILRIQQVVRGDSAAYFCASSEGATGELFFGEGSRLTVL.